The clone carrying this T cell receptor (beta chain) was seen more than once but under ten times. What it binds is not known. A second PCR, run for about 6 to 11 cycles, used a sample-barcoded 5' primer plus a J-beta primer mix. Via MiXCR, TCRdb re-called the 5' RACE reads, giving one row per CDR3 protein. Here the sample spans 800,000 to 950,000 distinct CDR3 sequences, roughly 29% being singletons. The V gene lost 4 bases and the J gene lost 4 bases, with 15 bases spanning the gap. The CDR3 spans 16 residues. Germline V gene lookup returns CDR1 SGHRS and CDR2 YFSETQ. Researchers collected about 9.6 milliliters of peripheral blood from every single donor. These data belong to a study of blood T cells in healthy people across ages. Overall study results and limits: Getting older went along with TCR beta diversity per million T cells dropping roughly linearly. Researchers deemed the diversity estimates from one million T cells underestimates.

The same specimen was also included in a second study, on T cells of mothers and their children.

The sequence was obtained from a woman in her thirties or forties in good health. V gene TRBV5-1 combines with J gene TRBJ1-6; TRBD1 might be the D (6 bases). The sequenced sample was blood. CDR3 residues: CASSPRGAEYNSPLHF. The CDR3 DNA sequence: TGCGCCAGCAGCCCGAGGGGGGCGGAATATAATTCACCCCTCCACTTT.